Listed below are T cell receptor beta chains from one sample, sequenced in a study of OX40 agonist ivuxolimab in advanced cancers. Method: immunoSEQ multiplex PCR; TCRdb's copy keeps in-frame clones and lacks some. This repertoire shows tens of thousands of clones, 70% to 80% found once; its top ten account for around 13%. The source material was CD4+ or CD8+ T cells sorted from blood, sampled in a trial of the OX40 agonist ivuxolimab. These receptors all stem from an adult with an advanced solid tumor such as melanoma, head and neck, liver or kidney cancer. Each CDR3 is given with its conserved first and last residue. The order of the fields is J gene, clone size, V gene, D gene, CDR3 DNA, CDR3 protein. A D gene is named only where the DNA matches it firmly. Rows give clone size only sometimes, using once, few, many, or a class for an expanded clone.

J gene: TRBJ1-2; clone size: .; V gene: TRBV7-2; D gene: .; CDR3 DNA: TGTGCCAGCAGCTTAGGCAGGGCTGAGGGCTACACCTTC; CDR3 protein: CASSLGRAEGYTF
J gene: TRBJ1-3; clone size: .; V gene: TRBV18; D gene: .; CDR3 DNA: TGTGCCAGCTCACAAGCCGTTTCCCTAACTGGAAACACCATATATTTT; CDR3 protein: CASSQAVSLTGNTIYF
J gene: TRBJ2-5; clone size: .; V gene: TRBV4-2; D gene: TRBD1; CDR3 DNA: TGTGCCAGCAGCCCACAGGGGGCGAAGGAGACCCAGTACTTC; CDR3 protein: CASSPQGAKETQYF
J gene: TRBJ1-1; clone size: .; V gene: TRBV9; D gene: .; CDR3 DNA: TGTGCCAGCAGCGTCGACCTTCTCAACACTGAAGCTTTCTTT; CDR3 protein: CASSVDLLNTEAFF
J gene: TRBJ2-7; clone size: .; V gene: TRBV7-8; D gene: TRBD2; CDR3 DNA: TGTGCCAGCAGCTTAGGGTGGACTAGCGGGAGAGACGAGCAGTACTTC; CDR3 protein: CASSLGWTSGRDEQYF
J gene: TRBJ2-1; clone size: .; V gene: TRBV4-3; D gene: .; CDR3 DNA: TGCGCCAGCAGCCAAGATTCGGTCAGGGTTCGCTCCTACAATGAGCAGTTCTTC; CDR3 protein: CASSQDSVRVRSYNEQFF
J gene: TRBJ2-7; clone size: .; V gene: TRBV7-2; D gene: .; CDR3 DNA: TGTGCCAGCAGCCTATCGACAGCAACCTACGAGCAGTACTTC; CDR3 protein: CASSLSTATYEQYF
J gene: TRBJ1-4; clone size: few; V gene: TRBV28; D gene: TRBD1; CDR3 DNA: TGTGCCAGCAGTCCCTGGACAGGGGATGGGGGTAATGAAAAACTGTTTTTT; CDR3 protein: CASSPWTGDGGNEKLFF
J gene: TRBJ1-1; clone size: .; V gene: TRBV9; D gene: .; CDR3 DNA: TGTGCCAGCAGCATGTCCCGGGACATTTTCGGCACTGAAGCTTTCTTT; CDR3 protein: CASSMSRDIFGTEAFF
J gene: TRBJ1-5; clone size: once; V gene: TRBV2; D gene: .; CDR3 DNA: TGTGCCAGCAGTGCAGGGGCGCTTCGCAATCAGCCCCAGCATTTT; CDR3 protein: CASSAGALRNQPQHF
J gene: TRBJ2-7; clone size: .; V gene: TRBV5-1; D gene: TRBD2; CDR3 DNA: TGCGCCAGCACTGCCGGTGGGGCTAGCGGGAGTCTTTCTGAGCAGTACTTC; CDR3 protein: CASTAGGASGSLSEQYF
J gene: TRBJ2-7; clone size: .; V gene: TRBV6-5; D gene: .; CDR3 DNA: TGTGCCAGCAGTTACTCGTCTCGAGGGGCAGCCTACGAGCAGTACTTC; CDR3 protein: CASSYSSRGAAYEQYF
J gene: TRBJ1-1; clone size: .; V gene: TRBV28; D gene: TRBD1; CDR3 DNA: TGTGCCAGCAGTATTTCCGGGACAGGGTCTGAAGCTTTCTTT; CDR3 protein: CASSISGTGSEAFF
J gene: TRBJ1-5; clone size: .; V gene: TRBV30; D gene: .; CDR3 DNA: TGTGCCTGGAGTGTAGCGGTTGGGATCAATCAGCCCCAGCATTTT; CDR3 protein: CAWSVAVGINQPQHF
J gene: TRBJ2-7; clone size: few; V gene: TRBV7-9; D gene: TRBD2; CDR3 DNA: TGTGCCAGCACACTAGCGGGAGCCCCCTACGAGCAGTACTTC; CDR3 protein: CASTLAGAPYEQYF
J gene: TRBJ1-5; clone size: .; V gene: TRBV6-1; D gene: .; CDR3 DNA: TGTGCCAGCAGTGAACTCGCAAATCAGCCCCAGCATTTT; CDR3 protein: CASSELANQPQHF
J gene: TRBJ1-3; clone size: .; V gene: TRBV7-2; D gene: .; CDR3 DNA: TGTGCCAGCAGTGGCCGGGGTCTGATCTCTGGAAACACCATATATTTT; CDR3 protein: CASSGRGLISGNTIYF
J gene: TRBJ2-1; clone size: .; V gene: TRBV16; D gene: .; CDR3 DNA: TGTGCCAGCAGCCAATCGGCGGGACCCTACAATGAGCAGTTCTTC; CDR3 protein: CASSQSAGPYNEQFF
J gene: TRBJ2-7; clone size: .; V gene: TRBV6-1; D gene: .; CDR3 DNA: TGTGCCAGCAGGACAGCCTCCTACGAGCAGTACTTC; CDR3 protein: CASRTASYEQYF
J gene: TRBJ1-5; clone size: .; V gene: TRBV19; D gene: TRBD1; CDR3 DNA: TGTGCCAGTAGTGCGCCAGGGGGGCCCTATCAGCCCCAGCATTTT; CDR3 protein: CASSAPGGPYQPQHF
J gene: TRBJ1-3; clone size: .; V gene: TRBV7-2; D gene: .; CDR3 DNA: TGTGCCAGCAGCCCCGAGGGGCTTGGAAACACCATATATTTT; CDR3 protein: CASSPEGLGNTIYF
J gene: TRBJ2-4; clone size: .; V gene: TRBV7-2; D gene: .; CDR3 DNA: TGTGCCAGCAGCCACATCCAGGGGGGCGCGTCCAAAAACATTCAGTACTTC; CDR3 protein: CASSHIQGGASKNIQYF
J gene: TRBJ2-6; clone size: .; V gene: TRBV15; D gene: .; CDR3 DNA: TGTGCCACCAGCAGAGTAATAAAGGGCCAATCTGGGGCCAACGTCCTGACTTTC; CDR3 protein: CATSRVIKGQSGANVLTF
J gene: TRBJ2-2; clone size: few; V gene: TRBV18; D gene: TRBD1; CDR3 DNA: TGTGCCAGCTCGAGGGACAGGGTCGGGGAGCTGTTTTTT; CDR3 protein: CASSRDRVGELFF
J gene: TRBJ2-5; clone size: .; V gene: TRBV15; D gene: TRBD1; CDR3 DNA: TGTGCCACCAGCAGAGGGACAGGCCGTTTCCAAGAGACCCAGTACTTC; CDR3 protein: CATSRGTGRFQETQYF
J gene: TRBJ2-3; clone size: .; V gene: TRBV27; D gene: .; CDR3 DNA: TGTGCCAGCAGTTTGGCCAGGGGAGAGGCTACGCAGTATTTT; CDR3 protein: CASSLARGEATQYF
J gene: TRBJ2-7; clone size: once; V gene: TRBV6-6; D gene: TRBD2; CDR3 DNA: TGTGCCAGCAGTCCTCTAGCGGGGGCCTACGAGCAGTACTTC; CDR3 protein: CASSPLAGAYEQYF
J gene: TRBJ2-4; clone size: .; V gene: TRBV10-3; D gene: .; CDR3 DNA: TGTGCCATCAGTGAGTCAGGGGTCCTAGCCAAAAACATTCAGTACTTC; CDR3 protein: CAISESGVLAKNIQYF
J gene: TRBJ2-7; clone size: .; V gene: TRBV10-3; D gene: .; CDR3 DNA: TGTGCCATCAGTGGGCTAGCAGGGGAATCCTACGAGCAGTACTTC; CDR3 protein: CAISGLAGESYEQYF
J gene: TRBJ2-3; clone size: once; V gene: TRBV5-1; D gene: TRBD2; CDR3 DNA: TGCGCCAGCAGCCCGGCGCGGGGGGCGTTAGCAGATACGCAGTATTTT; CDR3 protein: CASSPARGALADTQYF
J gene: TRBJ2-1; clone size: .; V gene: TRBV5-1; D gene: .; CDR3 DNA: TGCGCCAGCAGCCGCTCTACAGTCTCAACGAACAATGAGCAGTTCTTC; CDR3 protein: CASSRSTVSTNNEQFF
J gene: TRBJ1-3; clone size: .; V gene: TRBV28; D gene: TRBD1; CDR3 DNA: TGTGCCAGCACCGTAGGGACAGCTGGAAACACCATATATTTT; CDR3 protein: CASTVGTAGNTIYF
J gene: TRBJ2-1; clone size: .; V gene: TRBV28; D gene: TRBD2; CDR3 DNA: TGTGCCAGCAGTTTTGAGCGGGAGGGCTACAATGAGCAGTTCTTC; CDR3 protein: CASSFEREGYNEQFF
J gene: TRBJ1-2; clone size: .; V gene: TRBV28; D gene: .; CDR3 DNA: TGTGCCAGCAGGAACAGCTATGGCTACACCTTC; CDR3 protein: CASRNSYGYTF
J gene: TRBJ1-5; clone size: .; V gene: TRBV28; D gene: TRBD1; CDR3 DNA: TGTGCCAGCAGTAGACCGGGACAGGGTATTCAGCCCCAGCATTTT; CDR3 protein: CASSRPGQGIQPQHF
J gene: TRBJ2-6; clone size: .; V gene: TRBV7-3; D gene: TRBD2; CDR3 DNA: TGTGCCAGCAGCTTAAACGCGGGAGGCGCTGGGGCCAACGTCCTGACTTTC; CDR3 protein: CASSLNAGGAGANVLTF
J gene: TRBJ2-4; clone size: .; V gene: TRBV5-1; D gene: .; CDR3 DNA: TGCGCCAGCAGCTTGGGGGATAAAAACATTCAGTACTTC; CDR3 protein: CASSLGDKNIQYF
J gene: TRBJ2-5; clone size: .; V gene: TRBV7-8; D gene: TRBD1; CDR3 DNA: TGTGCCAGCAGCGGCTGGACAGGGGTAGAGACCCAGTACTTC; CDR3 protein: CASSGWTGVETQYF
J gene: TRBJ1-5; clone size: few; V gene: TRBV18; D gene: .; CDR3 DNA: TGTGCCAGCTCACCGGAAGGGGCGCTCGGCAATCAGCCCCAGCATTTT; CDR3 protein: CASSPEGALGNQPQHF
J gene: TRBJ1-4; clone size: .; V gene: TRBV2; D gene: .; CDR3 DNA: TGTGCCAGCAGTGTAGGTCCTATGGGAAAACTGTTTTTT; CDR3 protein: CASSVGPMGKLFF